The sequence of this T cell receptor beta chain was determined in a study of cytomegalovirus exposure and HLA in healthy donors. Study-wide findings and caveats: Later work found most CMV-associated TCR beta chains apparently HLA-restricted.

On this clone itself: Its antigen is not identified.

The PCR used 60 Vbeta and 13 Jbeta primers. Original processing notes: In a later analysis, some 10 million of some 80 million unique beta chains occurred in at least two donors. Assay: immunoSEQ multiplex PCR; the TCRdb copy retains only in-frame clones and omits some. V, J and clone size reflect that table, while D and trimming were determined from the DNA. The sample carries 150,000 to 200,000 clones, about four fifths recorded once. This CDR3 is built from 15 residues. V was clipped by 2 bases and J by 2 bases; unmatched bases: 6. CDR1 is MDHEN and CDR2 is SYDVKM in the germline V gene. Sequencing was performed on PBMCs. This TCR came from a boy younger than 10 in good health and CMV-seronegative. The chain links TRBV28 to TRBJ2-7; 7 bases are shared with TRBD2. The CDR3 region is CASSLVLAGAYEQYF. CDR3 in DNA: TGTGCCAGCAGTTTAGTCTTGGCGGGAGCCTACGAGCAGTACTTC.